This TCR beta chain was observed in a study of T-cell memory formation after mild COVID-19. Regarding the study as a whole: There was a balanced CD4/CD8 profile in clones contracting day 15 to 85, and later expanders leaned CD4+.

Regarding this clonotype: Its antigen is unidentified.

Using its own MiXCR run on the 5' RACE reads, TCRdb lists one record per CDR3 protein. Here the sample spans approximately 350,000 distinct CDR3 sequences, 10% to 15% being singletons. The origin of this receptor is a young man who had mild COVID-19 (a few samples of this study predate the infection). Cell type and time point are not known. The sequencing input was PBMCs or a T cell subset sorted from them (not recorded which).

CDR3 in amino acids: CASSPRDFGPQYF. CDR3 sequence (DNA): TGTGCCAGCAGCCCCCGGGATTTTGGACCCCAGTACTTC. The gene calls are TRBV6-2 or TRBV6-3 and TRBJ2-5; D might be TRBD2 (5 bases). CDR1 and CDR2 (germline): MNHEY, SVGEGT. The CDR3 is made up of 13 amino acids. Trimming took 6 bases from V and 9 from J, leaving 17 bases between them.